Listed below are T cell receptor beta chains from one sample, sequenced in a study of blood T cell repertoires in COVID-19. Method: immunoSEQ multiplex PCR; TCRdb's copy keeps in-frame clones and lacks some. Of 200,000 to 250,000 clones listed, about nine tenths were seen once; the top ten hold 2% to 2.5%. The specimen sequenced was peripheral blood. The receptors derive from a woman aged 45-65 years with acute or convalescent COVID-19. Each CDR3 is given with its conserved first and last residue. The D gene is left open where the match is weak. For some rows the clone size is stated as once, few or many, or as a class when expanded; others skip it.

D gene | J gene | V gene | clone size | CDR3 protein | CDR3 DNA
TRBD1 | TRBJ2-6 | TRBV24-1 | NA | CATSEDRAGANVLTF | TGTGCCACCAGCGAGGACAGGGCTGGGGCCAACGTCCTGACTTTC
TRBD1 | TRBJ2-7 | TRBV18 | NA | CASSPGTGLYEQYF | TGTGCCAGCTCACCAGGGACAGGGCTGTACGAGCAGTACTTC
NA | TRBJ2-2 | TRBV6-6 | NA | CASTERLDGGELFF | TGTGCCAGCACCGAGAGGCTAGATGGCGGGGAGCTGTTTTTT
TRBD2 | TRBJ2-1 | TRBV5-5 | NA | CASSLRSGGENEQFF | TGTGCCAGCAGCTTGAGAAGCGGGGGAGAGAATGAGCAGTTCTTC
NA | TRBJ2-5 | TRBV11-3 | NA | CASSGDNWETQYF | TGTGCCAGCAGCGGGGACAACTGGGAGACCCAGTACTTC
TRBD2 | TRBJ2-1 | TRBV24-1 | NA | CATSDSRGKQFF | TGTGCCACCAGTGATTCGCGGGGGAAGCAGTTCTTC
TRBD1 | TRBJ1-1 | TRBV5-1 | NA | CASSLGTGAGTEAFF | TGCGCCAGCAGCTTGGGGACAGGGGCAGGTACTGAAGCTTTCTTT
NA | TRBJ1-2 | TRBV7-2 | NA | CASSLEAADYGYTF | TGTGCCAGCAGCTTAGAGGCAGCGGACTATGGCTACACCTTC
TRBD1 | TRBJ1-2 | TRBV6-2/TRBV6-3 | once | CASSYVRQGGYTF | TGTGCCAGCAGTTACGTTCGACAGGGAGGATACACCTTC
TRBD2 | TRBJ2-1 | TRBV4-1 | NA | CASSRMGGTYNEQFF | TGCGCCAGCAGTCGGATGGGAGGGACCTACAATGAGCAGTTCTTC
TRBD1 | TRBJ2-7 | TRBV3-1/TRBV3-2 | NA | CASSPRGTGYHEQYF | TGTGCCAGCAGCCCAAGAGGGACAGGGTACCACGAGCAGTACTTC
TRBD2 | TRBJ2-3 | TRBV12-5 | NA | CASGLPSGTTDTQYF | TGTGCTAGTGGTTTGCCCAGCGGGACCACAGATACGCAGTATTTT
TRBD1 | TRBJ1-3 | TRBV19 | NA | CASSFSGQGHGNTIYF | TGTGCCAGTAGTTTTTCGGGACAGGGGCACGGCAACACCATATATTTT
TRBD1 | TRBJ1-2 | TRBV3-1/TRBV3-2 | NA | CASSQGTGGDYGYTF | TGTGCCAGCAGCCAAGGGACAGGGGGCGACTATGGCTACACCTTC
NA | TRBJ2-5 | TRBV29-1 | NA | CSVVSGKETQYF | TGCAGCGTTGTAAGCGGAAAAGAGACCCAGTACTTC
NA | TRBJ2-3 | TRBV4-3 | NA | CASSQGGGGRGADTQYF | TGCGCCAGCAGCCAAGGGGGAGGGGGGAGAGGCGCAGATACGCAGTATTTT
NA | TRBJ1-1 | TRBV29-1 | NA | CSVLPTGSGLDTEAFF | TGCAGCGTGCTACCTACGGGGTCGGGGTTAGACACTGAAGCTTTCTTT
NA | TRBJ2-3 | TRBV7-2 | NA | CASSFFSVSTDTQYF | TGTGCCAGCAGCTTTTTTTCTGTCAGCACAGATACGCAGTATTTT
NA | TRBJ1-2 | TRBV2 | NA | CASSSTGQGGYTF | TGTGCCAGCAGTTCAACAGGGCAAGGGGGCTACACCTTC
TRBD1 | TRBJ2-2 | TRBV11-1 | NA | CASSVPGQGSTGELFF | TGTGCCAGCAGCGTCCCGGGACAGGGTTCCACCGGGGAGCTGTTTTTT
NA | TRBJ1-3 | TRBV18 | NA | CASSPSTPKSPGNTIYF | TGTGCCAGCTCACCTTCGACACCCAAGTCCCCTGGAAACACCATATATTTT
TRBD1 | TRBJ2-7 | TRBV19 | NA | CASSMDRVSYEQYF | TGTGCCAGTAGTATGGACAGGGTCTCCTACGAGCAGTACTTC
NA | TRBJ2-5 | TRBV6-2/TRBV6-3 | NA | CASSLHAVQETQYF | TGTGCCAGCAGTTTACATGCAGTCCAAGAGACCCAGTACTTC
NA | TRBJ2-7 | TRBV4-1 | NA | CASSQDTGGTYEQYF | TGCGCCAGCAGCCAAGATACAGGAGGGACCTACGAGCAGTACTTC
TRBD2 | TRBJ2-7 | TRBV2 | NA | CASISGRSSYEQYF | TGTGCCAGCATAAGCGGGAGGTCGTCCTACGAGCAGTACTTC
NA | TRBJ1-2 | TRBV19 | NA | CASSGRGNYGYTF | TGTGCCAGTAGTGGACGCGGGAACTATGGCTACACCTTC
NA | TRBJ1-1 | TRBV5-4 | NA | CASSLEFGLGGGNTEAFF | TGTGCCAGCAGCTTGGAGTTCGGCTTAGGCGGCGGAAACACTGAAGCTTTCTTT
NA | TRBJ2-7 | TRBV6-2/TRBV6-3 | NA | CASSYSSPDTAHEQYF | TGTGCCAGCAGTTACTCGTCCCCGGACACGGCCCACGAGCAGTACTTC
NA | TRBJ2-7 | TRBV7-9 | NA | CASSPRQNSYEQYF | TGTGCCAGCAGCCCTCGACAGAACTCCTACGAGCAGTACTTC
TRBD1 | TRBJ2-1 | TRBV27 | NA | CASKDRGMYNEQFF | TGTGCCAGCAAAGACAGGGGTATGTACAATGAGCAGTTCTTC
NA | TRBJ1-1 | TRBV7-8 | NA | CASSSAGITEAFF | TGTGCCAGCAGCTCCGCCGGGATCACTGAAGCTTTCTTT
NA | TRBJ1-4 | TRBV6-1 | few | CASSEAGMGKLFF | TGTGCCAGCAGTGAGGCGGGCATGGGAAAACTGTTTTTT
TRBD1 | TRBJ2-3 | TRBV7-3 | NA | CASSLTDRNTQYF | TGTGCCAGCAGCTTAACGGACAGGAATACGCAGTATTTT
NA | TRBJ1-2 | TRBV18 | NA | CASSPQGFSYGYTF | TGTGCCAGCTCACCTCAGGGGTTTTCCTATGGCTACACCTTC
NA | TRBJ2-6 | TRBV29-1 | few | CSVEGQAGANVLTF | TGCAGCGTTGAAGGTCAGGCTGGGGCCAACGTCCTGACTTTC
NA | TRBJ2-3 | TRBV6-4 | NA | CASRPLGPAFTDTQYF | TGTGCCAGCAGGCCGTTGGGGCCAGCATTCACAGATACGCAGTATTTT
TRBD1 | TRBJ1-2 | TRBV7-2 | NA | CASSPATTGQGYTF | TGTGCCAGCAGCCCGGCGACGACAGGGCAAGGCTACACCTTC
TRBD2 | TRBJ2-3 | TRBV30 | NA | CAWSDRQRPRGTSGTDTQYF | TGTGCCTGGAGTGATAGGCAGAGACCCCGGGGGACTAGCGGGACAGATACGCAGTATTTT
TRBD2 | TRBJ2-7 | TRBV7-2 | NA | CASSQAGSSYEQYF | TGTGCCAGCAGCCAAGCGGGGAGCTCCTACGAGCAGTACTTC
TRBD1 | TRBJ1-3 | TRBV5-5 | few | CASSHSTGGLGTIYF | TGTGCCAGCAGCCACTCAACAGGGGGCTTAGGCACCATATATTTT
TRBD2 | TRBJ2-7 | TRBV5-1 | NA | CASSLTSGSYEQYF | TGCGCCAGCAGCTTGACTAGCGGATCCTACGAGCAGTACTTC
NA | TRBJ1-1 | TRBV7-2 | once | CASSPWQGTVSEAFF | TGTGCCAGCAGCCCCTGGCAGGGGACCGTTTCTGAAGCTTTCTTT